A single sample gave rise to the 21 T cell receptor beta chains below, sequenced in a study of cytomegalovirus exposure and HLA in healthy donors. Only in-frame clones appear in the TCRdb table, and some are missing; sequencing was by immunoSEQ multiplex PCR. The repertoire holds about 88,000 clones, with roughly 97% as singletons. Input material: PBMCs. These receptors all stem from a young man in good health and CMV-seronegative.

The chain recombines TRBV28 with TRBJ2-1; a possible D gene is TRBD1 (5 bases). The CDR3 loop spans 13 amino acids. CDR1 is MDHEN and CDR2 is SYDVKM in the germline V gene. Trimming stripped 7 bases from V and 8 bases from J, with 15 bases between. CDR3 in amino acids: CASTLQAPHEQFF. CDR3 sequence (DNA): TGTGCCAGCACCTTACAGGCCCCACATGAGCAGTTCTTC.

This chain links TRBV19 with TRBJ1-2; D is possibly TRBD1 (5 bases). This CDR3 has 11 residues. Germline assignment: CDR1 LNHDA and CDR2 SQIVND (reference sequence). V was shortened by 11 bases and J by 8 bases, with 15 bases between the two germline ends. In DNA form, the CDR3 reads TGTGCCGGATGGGGCGGGGGGGGCTACACCTTC. Its protein product is CAGWGGGGYTF.

The chain uses TRBV6-5 and TRBJ2-5; TRBD2 is a possible D gene (5 bases). The germline V and J ends were trimmed by 3 bases and 3 bases, with 8 bases remaining between them. The germline V gene has CDR1 MNHEY and CDR2 SVGAGI. This CDR3 spans 13 amino acids. CDR3 in amino acids: CASSYWREETQYF. CDR3 sequence (DNA): TGTGCCAGCAGTTATTGGCGGGAAGAGACCCAGTACTTC.

This clone appeared a single time. The chain recombines TRBV6-4 with TRBJ2-1, with D perhaps TRBD2 (6 bases). V was cut by 3 bases and J by 6 bases, with 18 bases left in between. Germline V gives CDR1 MRHNA, CDR2 SNTAGT. CDR3 length: 16 amino acids. The CDR3 sequence is CASSERGGGTSNEQFF. As DNA, the CDR3 is TGTGCCAGCAGTGAGAGGGGCGGAGGGACTTCCAATGAGCAGTTCTTC.

The rearrangement joins TRBV18 to TRBJ2-5, with D possibly TRBD1 on 5 matching bases. The V end lost 2 bases, the J end lost 2 bases, and 12 bases lay between the germline ends. The germline gives CDR1 KGHSH, CDR2 LQKENI. The CDR3 totals 15 residues. In DNA, the CDR3 is TGTGCCAGCTCACCAGATCTGGGGCGGCAAGAGACCCAGTACTTC. This codes for CASSPDLGRQETQYF. Looking up the rest from reference TRBV18 and TRBJ2-5 gives the full variable domain: NAGVMQNPRHLVRRRGQEARLRCSPMKGHSHVYWYRQLPEEGLKFMVYLQKENIIDESGMPKERFSAEFPKEGPSILRIQQVVRGDSAAYFCASSPDLGRQETQYFGPGTRLLVL.

This chain uses TRBV6-5 with TRBJ1-1; TRBD1 matches at 7 bases. Germline V gene sequence: CDR1 MNHEY, CDR2 SVGAGI. The junction had 4 bases not matched to a gene; V was cut back by 6 bases and J by 0 bases. This CDR3 region has 14 residues. The CDR3 reads CASSRDRLNTEAFF. CDR3 nucleotide sequence: TGTGCCAGCAGCCGGGACAGACTGAACACTGAAGCTTTCTTT.

The rearrangement links TRBV18 to TRBJ1-5; D remains ambiguous. CDR3 length: 13 residues. Germline V CDR1 and CDR2: KGHSH, LQKENI. Between the trimmed V and J ends, which lost 0 bases and 9 bases, there was a span of 9 bases. CDR3 sequence (DNA): TGTGCCAGCTCACCACCAGGGCGGGGGCCCCAGCATTTT. This sequence encodes CASSPPGRGPQHF.

The V gene is TRBV4-1, the J gene TRBJ2-3; 9 bases fit TRBD2. The CDR3 totals 17 residues. Germline V gene sequence: CDR1 MGHRA, CDR2 YSYEKL. V was clipped by 4 bases and J by 4 bases; unmatched bases: 12. CDR3 nucleotides: TGCGCCAGCAGCCCGATAATAGCGGGAGTCTCCGCAGATACGCAGTATTTT. Its translation: CASSPIIAGVSADTQYF.

The chain recombines TRBV10-1 with TRBJ1-1; 7 bases align to TRBD1. The CDR3 runs to 14 residues. The germline V gene encodes CDR1 WNHNN and CDR2 SYGVQD (reference sequence). After removal of 5 bases from V and 1 base from J, the junction contained 4 bases not matched to a gene. The CDR3 DNA follows: TGCGCCAGCAGTCTGGACAGGACGAACACTGAAGCTTTCTTT. It translates to CASSLDRTNTEAFF.

V is TRBV6-5 and J is TRBJ1-2; no reliable D call. The CDR3 has 13 amino acids. CDR1 and CDR2 (germline): MNHEY, SVGAGI. V was shortened by 5 bases and J by 6 bases, with 13 bases between the two germline ends. The CDR3 sequence: CASSRQQQDGYTF. CDR3 nucleotide sequence: TGTGCCAGCAGTCGTCAGCAGCAGGATGGCTACACCTTC.

This clone was seen a single time. The rearrangement links TRBV5-6 to TRBJ2-7; tentative D call: TRBD2 (6 bases). Trimming left V 8 bases short and J 0 bases short, with 9 bases between. This CDR3 spans 12 amino acids. The germline V gene has CDR1 SGHDT and CDR2 YYEEEE. CDR3 bases: TGTGCCAGTGCGGGACCCTCCTACGAGCAGTACTTC. This encodes CASAGPSYEQYF.

CDR3 sequence reads: CASSPPGVGELFF. The CDR3 DNA reads as TGTGCCAGCAGCCCCCCAGGGGTCGGGGAGCTGTTTTTT. V usage is TRBV11-3 and J usage is TRBJ2-2; tentatively, D is TRBD1 (6 bases). Trimming pared 5 bases from V and 7 bases from J, leaving 11 bases between. From germline, CDR1 is SGHNT and CDR2 YENEEA. The CDR3 has 13 amino acids. Full variable domain (missing parts from reference TRBV11-3 and TRBJ2-2): EAGVVQSPRYKIIEKKQPVAFWCNPISGHNTLYWYLQNLGQGPELLIRYENEEAVDDSQLPKDRFSAERLKGVDSTLKIQPAELGDSAVYLCASSPPGVGELFFGEGSRLTVL.

V gene TRBV6-4 combines with J gene TRBJ2-3; 7 positions agree with TRBD2. The germline V gene has CDR1 MRHNA and CDR2 SNTAGT. This CDR3 comprises 15 residues. The J segment lost 0 bases and the V segment lost 3 bases, leaving 3 bases of the junction unmatched. CDR3 protein: CASSERAGSTDTQYF. The DNA of the CDR3 is TGTGCCAGCAGTGAAAGAGCGGGGAGCACAGATACGCAGTATTTT.

The chain uses TRBV6-5 and TRBJ1-1, with 9 positions matching TRBD1. V trimming: 2 bases; J trimming: 3 bases; junction bases outside the gene matches: 1. The CDR3 has 14 residues. The germline CDR1 and CDR2 sequences are MNHEY and SVGAGI. The CDR3 DNA reads as TGTGCCAGCAGTTACACAGGGGGCGACACTGAAGCTTTCTTT. Amino acid sequence: CASSYTGGDTEAFF.

The chain employs TRBV19 and TRBJ1-4; weak D call: TRBD1 (5 bases). V was pared by 3 bases and J by 7 bases, with 9 bases between. The CDR3 totals 13 residues. The germline gives CDR1 LNHDA, CDR2 SQIVND (reference sequence). The CDR3 nucleotides are TGTGCCAGTAGTATCGGGGGGATTGAAAAACTGTTTTTT. Its translation is CASSIGGIEKLFF.

This chain joins TRBV27 and TRBJ1-1; D might be TRBD1 (5 bases). This CDR3 spans 14 amino acids. The germline V and J ends were trimmed by 2 bases and 4 bases, with 11 bases remaining between them. In germline, CDR1 is MNHEY, CDR2 SMNVEV (reference sequence). CDR3 amino acids: CASSLGRASTEAFF. CDR3 coding DNA: TGTGCCAGCAGTTTAGGCAGGGCGAGCACTGAAGCTTTCTTT.

The chain couples TRBV5-1 to TRBJ2-5; TRBD2 might be the D (6 bases). Per the germline V gene, CDR1 is SGHRS and CDR2 is YFSETQ. The CDR3 sequence is 17 residues long. Trimming shortened V by 3 bases and J by 3 bases, and 21 bases separated the two germline ends. The chain's CDR3 is CASSSPPRRVGEETQYF. The CDR3 DNA reads TGCGCCAGCAGCTCCCCCCCTAGGAGGGTTGGTGAAGAGACCCAGTACTTC.

On this clone itself: One end of the junction is discordant with germline, which a read error may explain. The chain carries TRBV7-7 and TRBJ2-5; 8 nucleotides agree with TRBD1. The germline gives CDR1 SSHAT, CDR2 FNYEAQ (reference sequence). The CDR3 covers 15 residues. The CDR3 DNA follows: TGTGCTAGCAGCCTTCATCAGGGGGCAGGAGAGACCCAGTACTTC. Translating it yields CASSLHQGAGETQYF. Together with reference TRBV7-7 and TRBJ2-5, the CDR3 gives the full variable domain: GAGVSQSPRYKVTKRGQDVTLRCDPISSHATLYWYQQALGQGPEFLTYFNYEAQPDKSGLPSDRFSAERPEGSISTLTIQRTEQRDSAMYRCASSLHQGAGETQYFGPGTRLLVL.

The gene calls are TRBV4-3 and TRBJ2-1; TRBD2 matches at 8 bases. Looked up from germline, CDR1 is LGHNA and CDR2 is YSLEER. The trim removed 0 bases at V and 4 bases at J, leaving 5 bases unmatched. The CDR3 consists of 16 residues. CDR3 sequence (DNA): TGCGCCAGCAGCCAAGATACTAGCGGAGGGTACAATGAGCAGTTCTTC. This codes for CASSQDTSGGYNEQFF.

The chain couples TRBV10-3 to TRBJ2-7, with 14 bases fitting TRBD2. V trimming: 0 bases; J trimming: 4 bases; junction bases outside the gene matches: 2. Germline CDR1 is ENHRY and CDR2 is SYGVKD. The CDR3 is 16 residues long. Here the CDR3 DNA reads TGTGCCATCAGTGAGTCCGGACTAGCGGGAGGTTACGAGCAGTACGTC. It codes for CAISESGLAGGYEQYV.

This rearrangement joins TRBV6-1 to TRBJ2-4; possible D gene TRBD1, 5 bases. The CDR3 loop spans 15 amino acids. V lost 5 bases, J lost 7 bases, and 18 bases lay in between. Per germline, CDR1 MNHNS and CDR2 SASEGT. The CDR3 DNA follows: TGTGCCAGCAGTTCGCTACAGGAAAGTGGGAACATTCAGTACTTC. It is translated as CASSSLQESGNIQYF.